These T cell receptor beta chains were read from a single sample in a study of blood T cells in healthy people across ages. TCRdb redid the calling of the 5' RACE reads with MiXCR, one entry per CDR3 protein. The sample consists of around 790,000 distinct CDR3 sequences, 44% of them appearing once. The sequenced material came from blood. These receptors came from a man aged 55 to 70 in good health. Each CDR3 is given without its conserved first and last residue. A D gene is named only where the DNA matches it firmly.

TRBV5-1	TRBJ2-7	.	ASSQGQLYSYEQY
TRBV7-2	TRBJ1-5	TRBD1	ASSQGTAYSNQPQH
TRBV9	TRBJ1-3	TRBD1	ASSPGQGSGNTIY
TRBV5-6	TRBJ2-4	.	ASSLVVGSGNIQY
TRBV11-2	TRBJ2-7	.	ASSLSDGPYEQY
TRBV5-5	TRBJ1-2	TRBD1	ASSPGTGVGYGYT
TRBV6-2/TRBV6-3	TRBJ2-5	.	ASKIGSQTQY
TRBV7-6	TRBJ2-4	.	ASSLDLGARGAKNIQY
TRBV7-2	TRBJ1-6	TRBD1	ASSLGLGQGAAPLH
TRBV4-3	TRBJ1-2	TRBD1	ASSQAGTVGYT
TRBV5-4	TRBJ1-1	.	ASSSGGITREAF
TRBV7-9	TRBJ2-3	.	ASSFPDLRDTQY
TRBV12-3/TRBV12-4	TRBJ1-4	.	ASSRSRYEKLF
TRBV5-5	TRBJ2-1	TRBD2	ASRRMTSGGNNEQF
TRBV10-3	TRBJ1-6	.	AISEGNSPLH
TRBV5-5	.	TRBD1	ASSPGQTHYEQY
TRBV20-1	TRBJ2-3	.	SASPLLAGAQDTQY
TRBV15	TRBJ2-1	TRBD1	ATSRDPHRGYNEQF
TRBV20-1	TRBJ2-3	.	SARDRRDRTDTQY
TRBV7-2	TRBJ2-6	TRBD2	ASSPQRAGGFSGANVLT
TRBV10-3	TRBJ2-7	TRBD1	AISRDRVIEQY
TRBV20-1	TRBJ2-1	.	STTRGYSDNEQF
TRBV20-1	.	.	SAPIRGTPSYEQY
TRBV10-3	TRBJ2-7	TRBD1	AIRQSTGGAHEQY
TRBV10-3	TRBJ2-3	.	AITLPDCTDTQY
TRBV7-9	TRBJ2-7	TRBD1	ASSLRGQGPGEQY
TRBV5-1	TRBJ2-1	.	ASSSSQGSYNEQF
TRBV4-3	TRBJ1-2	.	ASSQALDGQGGYGYT
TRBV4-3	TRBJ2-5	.	ASSQGGRPGQETQY
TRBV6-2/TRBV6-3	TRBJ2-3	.	ASSSGDPGTDTQY
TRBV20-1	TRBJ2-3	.	SARLEESTQY
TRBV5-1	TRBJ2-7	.	ASTGGEIPDEQY
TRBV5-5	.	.	ASSLQGSTYEQY
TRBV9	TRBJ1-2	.	ASSPQTGLKGGYT
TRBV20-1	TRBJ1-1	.	SARDHPEAF
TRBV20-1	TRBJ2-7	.	SARVGAARYEQY
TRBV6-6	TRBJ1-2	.	ASSPGRGMNYGYT
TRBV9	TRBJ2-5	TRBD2	ASNVGSSGGQETQY
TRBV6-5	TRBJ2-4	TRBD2	ATSFRGEQNIQY
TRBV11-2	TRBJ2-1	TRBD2	ASSLVPLTSGGVDEQF
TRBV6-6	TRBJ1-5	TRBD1	ASSLDRGQPQH